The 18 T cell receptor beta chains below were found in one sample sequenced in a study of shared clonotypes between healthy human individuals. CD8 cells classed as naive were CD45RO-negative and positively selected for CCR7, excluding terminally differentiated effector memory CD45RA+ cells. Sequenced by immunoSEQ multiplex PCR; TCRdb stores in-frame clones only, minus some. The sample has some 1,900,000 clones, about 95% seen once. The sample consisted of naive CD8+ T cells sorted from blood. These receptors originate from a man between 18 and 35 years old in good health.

The CDR3 spells CASSPGLADSYEQYF. In DNA form, the CDR3 reads TGTGCCAGCAGCCCCGGACTAGCGGACTCCTACGAGCAGTACTTC. The chain recombines TRBV7-9 with TRBJ2-7; the match to TRBD2 covers 10 bases. The length of the CDR3 is 15 residues. In germline, CDR1 is SEHNR, CDR2 FQNEAQ (reference sequence). Trimming took 5 bases from V and 0 from J; bases not matched to a gene: 4.

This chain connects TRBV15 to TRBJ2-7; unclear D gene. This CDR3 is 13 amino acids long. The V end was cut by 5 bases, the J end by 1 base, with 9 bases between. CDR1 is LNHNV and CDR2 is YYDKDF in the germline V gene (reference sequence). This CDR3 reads CATSWPESYEQYF. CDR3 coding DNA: TGTGCCACCAGCTGGCCGGAATCCTACGAGCAGTACTTC.

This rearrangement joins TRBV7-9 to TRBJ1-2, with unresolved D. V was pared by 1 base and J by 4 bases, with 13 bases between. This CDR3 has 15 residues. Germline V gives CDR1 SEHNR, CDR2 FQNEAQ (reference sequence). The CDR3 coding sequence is TGTGCCAGCAGCTTAGTAATTGGCGAAATCTATGGCTACACCTTC. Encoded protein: CASSLVIGEIYGYTF.

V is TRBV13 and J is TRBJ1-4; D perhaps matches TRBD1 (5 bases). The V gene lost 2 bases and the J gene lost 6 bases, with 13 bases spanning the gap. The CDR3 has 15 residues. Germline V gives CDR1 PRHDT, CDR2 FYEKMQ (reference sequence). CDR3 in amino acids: CASSLFAGGDEKLFF. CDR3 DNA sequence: TGTGCCAGCAGCTTATTTGCGGGGGGAGATGAAAAACTGTTTTTT.

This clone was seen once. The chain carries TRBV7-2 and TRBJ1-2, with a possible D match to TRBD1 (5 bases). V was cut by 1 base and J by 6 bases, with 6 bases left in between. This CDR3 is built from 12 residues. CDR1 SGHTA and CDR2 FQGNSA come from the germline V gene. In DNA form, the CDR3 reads TGTGCCAGCAGCTTAGGCAGGGATGGCTACACCTTC. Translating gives CASSLGRDGYTF.

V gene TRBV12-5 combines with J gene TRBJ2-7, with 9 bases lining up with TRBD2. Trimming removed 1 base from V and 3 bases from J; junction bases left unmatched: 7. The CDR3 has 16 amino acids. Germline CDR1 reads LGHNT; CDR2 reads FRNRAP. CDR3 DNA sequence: TGTGCTAGTGGTTTGGCGATAGGACTAGCGAGCTACGAGCAGTACTTC. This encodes CASGLAIGLASYEQYF. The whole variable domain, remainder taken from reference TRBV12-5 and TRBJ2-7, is DARVTQTPRHKVTEMGQEVTMRCQPILGHNTVFWYRQTMMQGLELLAYFRNRAPLDDSGMPKDRFSAEMPDATLATLKIQPSEPRDSAVYFCASGLAIGLASYEQYFGPGTRLTVT.

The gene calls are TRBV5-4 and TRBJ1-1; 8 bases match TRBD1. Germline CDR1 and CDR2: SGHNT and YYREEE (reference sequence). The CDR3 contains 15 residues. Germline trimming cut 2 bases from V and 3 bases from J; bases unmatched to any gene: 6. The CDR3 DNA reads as TGTGCCAGCAGCTTCCTGGACAGGGAAGACACTGAAGCTTTCTTT. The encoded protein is CASSFLDREDTEAFF.

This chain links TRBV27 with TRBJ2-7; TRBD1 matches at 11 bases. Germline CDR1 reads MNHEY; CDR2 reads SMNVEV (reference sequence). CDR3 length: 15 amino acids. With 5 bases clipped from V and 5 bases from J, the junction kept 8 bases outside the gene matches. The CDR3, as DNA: TGTGCCAGCAGTAACGGACAGGGGGCTTTCGACGAGCAGTACTTC. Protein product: CASSNGQGAFDEQYF.

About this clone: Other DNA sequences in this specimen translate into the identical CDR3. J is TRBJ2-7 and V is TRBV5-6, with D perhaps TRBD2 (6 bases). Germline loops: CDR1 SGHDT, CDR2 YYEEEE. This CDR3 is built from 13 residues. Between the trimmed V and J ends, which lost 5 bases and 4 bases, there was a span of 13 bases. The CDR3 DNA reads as TGTGCCAGCAGTTACGGCGGGGCATACGAGCAGTACTTC. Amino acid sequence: CASSYGGAYEQYF.

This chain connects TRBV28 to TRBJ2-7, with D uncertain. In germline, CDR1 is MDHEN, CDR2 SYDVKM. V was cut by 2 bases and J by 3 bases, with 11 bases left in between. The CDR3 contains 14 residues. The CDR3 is CASSLTWGYYEQYF. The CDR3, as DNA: TGTGCCAGCAGTTTAACTTGGGGATACTACGAGCAGTACTTC.

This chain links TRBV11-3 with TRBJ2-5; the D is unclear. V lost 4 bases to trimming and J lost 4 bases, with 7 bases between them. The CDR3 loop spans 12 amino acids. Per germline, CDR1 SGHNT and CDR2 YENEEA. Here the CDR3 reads CASSSIAETQYF. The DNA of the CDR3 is TGTGCCAGCAGCTCCATCGCAGAGACCCAGTACTTC.

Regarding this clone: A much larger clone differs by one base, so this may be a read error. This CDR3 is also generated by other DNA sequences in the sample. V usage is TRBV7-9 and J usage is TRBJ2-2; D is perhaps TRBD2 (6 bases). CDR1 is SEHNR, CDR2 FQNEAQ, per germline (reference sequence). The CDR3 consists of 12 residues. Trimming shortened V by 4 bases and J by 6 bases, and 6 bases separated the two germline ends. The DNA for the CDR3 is TGTGCCAGCAGCTGGGGGGCCGGGGAGCTGTTTTTT. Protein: CASSWGAGELFF.

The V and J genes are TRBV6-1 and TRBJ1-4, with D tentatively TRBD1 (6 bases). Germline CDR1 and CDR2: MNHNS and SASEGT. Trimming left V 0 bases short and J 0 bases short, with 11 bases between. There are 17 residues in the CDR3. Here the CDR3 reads CASSEALGGATNEKLFF. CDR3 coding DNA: TGTGCCAGCAGTGAAGCGCTAGGGGGGGCAACTAATGAAAAACTGTTTTTT.

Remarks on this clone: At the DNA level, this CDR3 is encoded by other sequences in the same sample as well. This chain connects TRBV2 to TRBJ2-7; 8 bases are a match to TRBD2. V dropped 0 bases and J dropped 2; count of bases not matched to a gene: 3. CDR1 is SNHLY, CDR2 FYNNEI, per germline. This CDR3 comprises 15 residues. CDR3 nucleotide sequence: TGTGCCAGCAGTGAAGCTAGCGGGGTCACCTACGAGCAGTACTTC. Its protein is CASSEASGVTYEQYF.

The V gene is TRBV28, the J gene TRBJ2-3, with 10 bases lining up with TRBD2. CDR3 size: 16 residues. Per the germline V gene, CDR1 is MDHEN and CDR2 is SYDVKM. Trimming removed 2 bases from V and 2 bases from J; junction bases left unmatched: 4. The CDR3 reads CASSLTLAGTTDTQYF. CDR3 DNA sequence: TGTGCCAGCAGTTTAACACTAGCGGGGACCACAGATACGCAGTATTTT.

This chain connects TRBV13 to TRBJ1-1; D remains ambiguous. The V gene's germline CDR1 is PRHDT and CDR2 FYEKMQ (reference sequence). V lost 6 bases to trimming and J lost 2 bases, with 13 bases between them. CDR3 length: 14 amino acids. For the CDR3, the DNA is TGTGCCAGCAGTAACTTTACCTTTAACACTGAAGCTTTCTTT. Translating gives CASSNFTFNTEAFF.

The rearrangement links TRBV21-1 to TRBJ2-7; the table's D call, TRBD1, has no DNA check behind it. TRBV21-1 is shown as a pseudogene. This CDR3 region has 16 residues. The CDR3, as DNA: TGTGCCAGCAGCGAAGGGACGGACAGGGACTCCTACGAGCAGTACTTC. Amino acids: CASSEGTDRDSYEQYF.

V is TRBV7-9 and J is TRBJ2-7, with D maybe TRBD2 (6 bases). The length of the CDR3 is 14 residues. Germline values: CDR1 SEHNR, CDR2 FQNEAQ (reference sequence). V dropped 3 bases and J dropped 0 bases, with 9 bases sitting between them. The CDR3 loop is CASSLWEDSYEQYF. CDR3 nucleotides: TGTGCCAGCAGCTTGTGGGAGGACTCCTACGAGCAGTACTTC.